The clone carrying this T cell receptor beta chain appeared a single time. CDR1 MGHRA and CDR2 YSYEKL come from the germline V gene. J gave up 14 bases and V 0 bases, and 8 bases lay outside the gene matches. The CDR3 length is 13 residues. Produced via immunoSEQ multiplex PCR; TCRdb's table is partial and in-frame only. The sample consists of under 85,000 clones, under 85% of them appearing once. This specimen belongs to a study of blood T cell repertoires in COVID-19. The TCR comes from a man in his fifties or sixties with COVID-19, enrolled during active disease. The material sequenced was peripheral blood. The V call is TRBV4-1, the J call TRBJ2-5; TRBD1 matches at 8 bases. The DNA for the CDR3 is TGCGCCAGCAGCCAAGATAGTTGGGACAGGCTTTACTTC. Amino acids: CASSQDSWDRLYF.